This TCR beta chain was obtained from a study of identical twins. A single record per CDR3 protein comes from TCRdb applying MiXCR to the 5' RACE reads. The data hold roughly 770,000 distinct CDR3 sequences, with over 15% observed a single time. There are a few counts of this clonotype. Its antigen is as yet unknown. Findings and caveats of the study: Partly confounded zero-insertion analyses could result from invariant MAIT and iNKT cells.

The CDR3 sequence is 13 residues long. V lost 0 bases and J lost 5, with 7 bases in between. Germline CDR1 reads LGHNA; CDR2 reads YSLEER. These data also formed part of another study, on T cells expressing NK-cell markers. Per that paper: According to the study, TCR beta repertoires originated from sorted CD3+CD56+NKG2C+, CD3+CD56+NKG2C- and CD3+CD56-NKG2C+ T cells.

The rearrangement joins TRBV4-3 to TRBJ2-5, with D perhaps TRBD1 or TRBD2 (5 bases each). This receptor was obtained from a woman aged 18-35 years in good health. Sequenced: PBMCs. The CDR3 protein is CASSQERGETQYF. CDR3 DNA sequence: TGCGCCAGCAGCCAAGAGAGGGGTGAGACCCAGTACTTC.